A single sample is the source of the 20 T cell receptor beta chains below, sequenced in a study of blood T cell repertoires in COVID-19. The repertoire was sequenced with immunoSEQ multiplex PCR; TCRdb's copy has only in-frame clones and lacks some. The table includes approximately 240,000 clones, roughly 84% detected once. Material for sequencing was peripheral blood. The receptors stem from a woman aged 40 to 50 with active or convalescent COVID-19.

The sample holds many counts of this clone. A junction end diverges from the germline sequence, so it may reflect a read error. The chain recombines TRBV7-7 with TRBJ2-3, with 9 nucleotides matching TRBD2. CDR1 and CDR2 (germline): SSHAT, FNYEAQ (reference sequence). The CDR3 loop spans 14 amino acids. The chain's CDR3 is CASSFSGGADTQYF. DNA for the CDR3: TGTGCTAGCAGCTTTAGCGGGGGCGCAGATACGCAGTATTTT. Supplemented by reference TRBV7-7 and TRBJ2-3, the full variable domain reads GAGVSQSPRYKVTKRGQDVTLRCDPISSHATLYWYQQALGQGPEFLTYFNYEAQPDKSGLPSDRFSAERPEGSISTLTIQRTEQRDSAMYRCASSFSGGADTQYFGPGTRLTVL.

The chain combines TRBV28 with TRBJ1-5, with 9 bases identical to TRBD1. The CDR3 totals 13 residues. CDR1 is MDHEN, CDR2 SYDVKM, per germline. CDR3 amino acids: CVTGTGLFQPQHF. Written as DNA, the CDR3 is TGTGTCACAGGGACAGGGCTTTTTCAGCCCCAGCATTTT. Drawing the rest from reference TRBV28 and TRBJ1-5, the complete variable domain is DVKVTQSSRYLVKRTGEKVFLECVQDMDHENMFWYRQDPGLGLRLIYFSYDVKMKEKGDIPEGYSVSREKKERFSLILESASTNQTSMYLCVTGTGLFQPQHFGDGTRLSIL.

The table lists this clone with a few counts. The chain is built from TRBV19 and TRBJ1-2; tentatively, D is TRBD1 (5 bases). The CDR3 loop spans 12 amino acids. Germline V lookup: CDR1 LNHDA, CDR2 SQIVND (reference sequence). V was cut by 10 bases and J by 4 bases, with 13 bases left in between. CDR3 bases: TGTGCCACCCAGACAGAGTTCTATGGCTACACCTTC. Its protein product is CATQTEFYGYTF.

The rearrangement joins TRBV14 to TRBJ2-7, with 9 bases aligning to TRBD1. This CDR3 region has 14 residues. Germline lookup yields CDR1 SGHDN and CDR2 FVKESK. The V segment lost 4 bases and the J segment 2 bases; nucleotides outside the gene matches: 3. DNA for the CDR3: TGTGCCAGCAGCCCGGGACAGGGTACCTACGAGCAGTACTTC. Its translation is CASSPGQGTYEQYF.

This clone has just a few counts. This chain links TRBV30 with TRBJ2-5; no reliable D call. CDR1 and CDR2 from the germline V gene are GTSNPN and SVGIG (reference sequence). The CDR3 is 10 amino acids. Trimming shortened V by 4 bases and J by 4 bases, and 4 bases separated the two germline ends. CDR3 nucleotide sequence: TGTGCCTGGATGAGAGAGACCCAGTACTTC. It yields the protein CAWMRETQYF.

V and J are TRBV9 and TRBJ1-3; D is possibly TRBD1 (5 bases). The CDR3 contains 16 residues. Looked up from germline, CDR1 is SGDLS and CDR2 is YYNGEE. V lost 0 bases to trimming and J lost 3 bases, with 13 bases between them. The CDR3 loop reads CASSVAPRAHGNTIYF. DNA for the CDR3: TGTGCCAGCAGCGTAGCTCCCAGGGCCCATGGAAACACCATATATTTT.

Comment on this clone: A read error is the likely source, as a far larger clone sits one nucleotide away. J is TRBJ1-2 and V is TRBV7-2, with 7 bases matching TRBD1. V trimming: 5 bases; J trimming: 4 bases; junction bases outside the gene matches: 7. The V gene's germline CDR1 is SGHTA and CDR2 FQGNSA. This CDR3 has 14 amino acids. CDR3 protein: CASSPRQGTYGYTF. For the CDR3, the DNA is TGTGCCAGCAGCCCCCGACAGGGAACCTATGGCTACACCTTC.

The chain carries TRBV28 and TRBJ1-1; D is perhaps TRBD1 (6 bases). V dropped 11 bases and J dropped 5 bases, with 18 bases sitting between them. The CDR3 runs to 13 residues. Germline values: CDR1 MDHEN, CDR2 SYDVKM. DNA for the CDR3: TGTGCCCTCGGGGGGCCACAAGTGACTGAAGCTTTCTTT. Amino acid sequence: CALGGPQVTEAFF. Drawing the rest from reference TRBV28 and TRBJ1-1, the complete variable domain is DVKVTQSSRYLVKRTGEKVFLECVQDMDHENMFWYRQDPGLGLRLIYFSYDVKMKEKGDIPEGYSVSREKKERFSLILESASTNQTSMYLCALGGPQVTEAFFGQGTRLTVV.

The chain employs TRBV7-2 and TRBJ1-5; 9 nucleotides line up with TRBD1. Germline V lookup: CDR1 SGHTA, CDR2 FQGNSA. J lost 5 bases, V lost 4 bases, and 6 bases had no gene match. The CDR3 contains 15 residues. The CDR3 protein is CASSSRRTGDQPQHF. CDR3 nucleotide sequence: TGTGCCAGCAGCTCGCGCCGGACAGGGGATCAGCCCCAGCATTTT.

This chain uses TRBV6-6 with TRBJ1-2, with 7 bases fitting TRBD1. The CDR3 loop spans 14 amino acids. V dropped 4 bases and J dropped 3; count of bases not matched to a gene: 5. The V gene's germline CDR1 is MNHNY and CDR2 SVGAGI (reference sequence). CDR3 nucleotides: TGTGCCAGCAGTTCTGAGGGGGCACACTATGGCTACACCTTC. Translation gives CASSSEGAHYGYTF.

Details on this clone: The same CDR3 also results from other DNA sequences found in this sample. This rearrangement joins TRBV4-1 to TRBJ2-7, with D unresolved. With 1 base removed from V and 3 bases from J, the gap between germline ends came to 7 bases. The germline gives CDR1 MGHRA, CDR2 YSYEKL. The CDR3 contains 13 residues. CDR3: CASSQGEVYEQYF. The DNA of the CDR3 is TGCGCCAGCAGCCAAGGCGAGGTCTACGAGCAGTACTTC.

V gene TRBV9 combines with J gene TRBJ2-3; TRBD2 might be the D (5 bases). In germline, CDR1 is SGDLS, CDR2 YYNGEE. V was trimmed by 8 bases and J by 2 bases, leaving 18 bases between them. There are 15 residues in the CDR3. The CDR3 region is CASGKTTVLTDTQYF. Written as DNA, the CDR3 is TGTGCCAGTGGAAAGACTACCGTTCTCACAGATACGCAGTATTTT.

The V and J genes are TRBV30 and TRBJ2-7; 7 bases match TRBD1. The CDR3 has 13 residues. The V and J ends lost 5 bases and 2 bases, in that order; junction bases with no gene match: 6. Per the germline V gene, CDR1 is GTSNPN and CDR2 is SVGIG (reference sequence). DNA of the CDR3: TGTGCCTGGGGGCAGGGGGTAGCCTACGAGCAGTACTTC. It specifies CAWGQGVAYEQYF.

CDR3 in amino acids: CASSFGILKAGNTIYF. The CDR3 DNA reads TGTGCCAGCAGCTTCGGGATTCTTAAGGCGGGAAACACCATATATTTT. The V gene is TRBV5-6, the J gene TRBJ1-3, with no clear D. V gave up 2 bases and J gave up 4 bases, with 16 bases separating them. Germline CDR1 is SGHDT and CDR2 is YYEEEE. This CDR3 spans 16 amino acids.

In the case of this clone: Other DNA sequences in the same sample also yield this CDR3. The chain carries TRBV5-1 and TRBJ2-3; TRBD1 aligns across 8 bases. From germline, CDR1 is SGHRS and CDR2 YFSETQ. V dropped 4 bases and J dropped 4; count of bases not matched to a gene: 5. The CDR3 is 14 amino acids. CDR3 sequence: CASSLSRGPDTQYF. Written as DNA, the CDR3 is TGCGCCAGCAGCCTGAGCAGGGGGCCAGATACGCAGTATTTT.

The rearrangement links TRBV5-1 to TRBJ1-4; D not certain. CDR3 length: 13 residues. CDR1 is SGHRS and CDR2 is YFSETQ in the germline V gene. Deletions cut 2 bases from V and 8 bases from J, with 10 bases between. DNA of the CDR3: TGCGCCAGCAGCTTCGGGGTAAGGGAAAAACTGTTTTTT. It translates to CASSFGVREKLFF.

The chain combines TRBV5-1 with TRBJ1-6; 7 bases align to TRBD1. This CDR3 has 14 residues. Germline V gene lookup returns CDR1 SGHRS and CDR2 YFSETQ. V was pared by 2 bases and J by 7 bases, with 3 bases of the junction left unmatched. The CDR3: CASSLTGENSPLHF. DNA of the CDR3: TGCGCCAGCAGCTTAACAGGGGAAAATTCACCCCTCCACTTT.

The chain recombines TRBV2 with TRBJ2-2; D is unresolved. Trimming left V 7 bases short and J 4 bases short, with 10 bases between. This CDR3 is built from 13 residues. The germline V gene encodes CDR1 SNHLY and CDR2 FYNNEI. CDR3 sequence (DNA): TGTGCCAGCATCGACTCGGGCACCGGGGAGCTGTTTTTT. This translates into CASIDSGTGELFF.

A few counts support this clone. The chain has TRBV7-3 and TRBJ1-1, with 8 bases matching TRBD1. The V segment lost 5 bases and the J segment 4 bases; nucleotides outside the gene matches: 3. The CDR3 contains 13 residues. Germline CDR1 SGHTA, CDR2 FQGTGA. CDR3 loop: CASSITGGTEAFF. In DNA, the CDR3 is TGTGCCAGCAGCATTACAGGGGGCACTGAAGCTTTCTTT.

This clone was counted between two and nine times. V is TRBV6-4 and J is TRBJ2-2; the D is unclear. Germline V gene sequence: CDR1 MRHNA, CDR2 SNTAGT. The CDR3 is 14 amino acids. Trimming left V 0 bases short and J 6 bases short, with 8 bases between. The CDR3 coding sequence is TGTGCCAGCAGTGACTCTGAGGTGTCCGGGGAGCTGTTTTTT. It yields the protein CASSDSEVSGELFF.